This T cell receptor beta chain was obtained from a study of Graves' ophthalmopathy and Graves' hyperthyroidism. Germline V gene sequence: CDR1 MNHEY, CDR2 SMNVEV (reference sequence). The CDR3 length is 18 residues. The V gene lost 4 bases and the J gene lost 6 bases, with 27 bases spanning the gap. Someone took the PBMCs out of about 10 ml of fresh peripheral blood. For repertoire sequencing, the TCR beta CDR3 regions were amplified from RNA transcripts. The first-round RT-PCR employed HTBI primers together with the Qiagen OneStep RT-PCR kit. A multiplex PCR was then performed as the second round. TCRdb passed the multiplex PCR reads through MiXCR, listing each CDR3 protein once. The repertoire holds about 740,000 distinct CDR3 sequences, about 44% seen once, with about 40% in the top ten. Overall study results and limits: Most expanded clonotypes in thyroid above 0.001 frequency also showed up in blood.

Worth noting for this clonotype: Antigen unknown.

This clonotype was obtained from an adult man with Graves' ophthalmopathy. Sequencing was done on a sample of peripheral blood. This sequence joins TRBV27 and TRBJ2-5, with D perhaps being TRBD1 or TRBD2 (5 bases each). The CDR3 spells CASSSLGREGLVHKTQYF. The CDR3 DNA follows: TGTGCCAGCAGTTCCCTAGGTCGAGAGGGGCTAGTCCACAAGACCCAGTACTTC.